These 16 T cell receptor beta chains originate from one sample sequenced in a study of blood T cell repertoires in COVID-19. Clones were read by immunoSEQ multiplex PCR, and TCRdb kept only the in-frame ones, dropping some. Among around 190,000 clones listed, 65% to 90% were seen once. The specimen was peripheral blood. Receptor source: a human donor in a cohort sampled during active COVID-19.

A few counts support this clone. This rearrangement joins TRBV6-1 to TRBJ2-7, with TRBD2 matching 8 bases. The germline V gene has CDR1 MNHNS and CDR2 SASEGT. V dropped 2 bases and J dropped 4; count of bases not matched to a gene: 10. The CDR3 consists of 16 residues. CDR3 region: CASSEPGGGGRYEQYF. CDR3 DNA: TGTGCCAGCAGTGAACCGGGGGGGGGCGGAAGGTACGAGCAGTACTTC.

The chain uses TRBV12-5 and TRBJ2-7; D perhaps matches TRBD1 (5 bases). This CDR3 spans 13 amino acids. Germline CDR1 reads LGHNT; CDR2 reads FRNRAP. V shed 5 bases and J shed 1 base, with 9 bases lying between them. CDR3 protein: CASGGARSYEQYF. The CDR3 nucleotides are TGTGCTAGTGGTGGGGCCCGTTCCTACGAGCAGTACTTC.

This clone was seen a single time. V gene TRBV29-1 combines with J gene TRBJ2-7, with 7 bases matching TRBD1. The junction had 2 bases not matched to a gene; V was cut back by 4 bases and J by 2 bases. Germline CDR1 is SQVTM and CDR2 is ANQGSEA. This CDR3 comprises 12 residues. CDR3 residues: CSVAQGAYEQYF. Here the CDR3 DNA reads TGCAGCGTTGCCCAGGGGGCCTACGAGCAGTACTTC.

The chain has TRBV5-5 and TRBJ1-3; 11 positions agree with TRBD1. V dropped 0 bases and J dropped 0; count of bases not matched to a gene: 11. Germline CDR1 is SGHKS and CDR2 is YYEKEE (reference sequence). The CDR3 totals 20 residues. The CDR3: CASSLGDRGNPLSSGNTIYF. The CDR3, as DNA: TGTGCCAGCAGCTTGGGGGACAGGGGGAACCCCCTGAGCTCTGGAAACACCATATATTTT.

The V call is TRBV7-2, the J call TRBJ2-1; 11 bases align to TRBD2. The CDR3 contains 15 residues. Germline V gene sequence: CDR1 SGHTA, CDR2 FQGNSA. Trimming cost V 3 bases and J 9 bases; bases outside gene matches: 7. CDR3 DNA sequence: TGTGCCAGCAGCTTGACTAGCGGGGCTTTGGGTGAGCAGTTCTTC. Amino acids: CASSLTSGALGEQFF.

This chain uses TRBV5-4 with TRBJ2-6; 9 bases map to TRBD1. After removal of 0 bases from V and 2 bases from J, the junction contained 6 bases not matched to a gene. There are 18 residues in the CDR3. Germline V gene sequence: CDR1 SGHNT, CDR2 YYREEE (reference sequence). CDR3 in amino acids: CASSLAQGAGTGANVLTF. In DNA form, the CDR3 reads TGTGCCAGCAGCTTGGCACAGGGGGCCGGGACTGGGGCCAACGTCCTGACTTTC. The full variable domain, with the rest looked up from reference TRBV5-4 and TRBJ2-6, is ETGVTQSPTHLIKTRGQQVTLRCSSQSGHNTVSWYQQALGQGPQFIFQYYREEENGRGNFPPRFSGLQFPNYSSELNVNALELDDSALYLCASSLAQGAGTGANVLTFGAGSRLTVL.

The rearrangement uses TRBV24-1 and TRBJ2-2, with 7 nucleotides matching TRBD2. The CDR3 has 15 amino acids. Germline V lookup: CDR1 KGHDR, CDR2 SFDVKD. Trimming took 2 bases from V and 8 from J; bases not matched to a gene: 7. The CDR3: CATSDWEGMNGELFF. The CDR3 nucleotides read TGTGCCACCAGTGATTGGGAGGGAATGAATGGGGAGCTGTTTTTT.

V usage is TRBV28 and J usage is TRBJ2-7, with 7 bases fitting TRBD1. Unmatched junction bases numbered 6, after V lost 3 bases and J lost 4 bases. The CDR3 contains 14 residues. The V gene's germline CDR1 is MDHEN and CDR2 SYDVKM. The CDR3 bases are TGTGCCAGCAGTTTCGATAGGGGGCCATACGAGCAGTACTTC. This codes for CASSFDRGPYEQYF.

The chain carries TRBV7-9 and TRBJ2-5; D is perhaps TRBD2 (5 bases). The germline V and J ends were trimmed by 9 bases and 3 bases, with 17 bases remaining between them. This CDR3 is 14 amino acids long. Germline assignment: CDR1 SEHNR and CDR2 FQNEAQ (reference sequence). As DNA, the CDR3 is TGTGCCAGTATTCCGCCCCTGGGAGAAGAGACCCAGTACTTC. Amino acid sequence: CASIPPLGEETQYF.

V gene TRBV10-3 combines with J gene TRBJ2-1, with D tentatively TRBD1 (5 bases). The V gene's germline CDR1 is ENHRY and CDR2 SYGVKD. The V and J ends lost 8 bases and 7 bases respectively, with 12 bases between them. This CDR3 contains 12 residues. CDR3: CAIGRQGNEQFF. The CDR3 DNA sequence: TGTGCCATCGGAAGGCAGGGAAATGAGCAGTTCTTC.

This rearrangement joins TRBV28 to TRBJ2-7; 9 bases align to TRBD1. The V and J ends lost 7 bases and 4 bases, in that order; junction bases with no gene match: 8. The CDR3 length is 14 residues. Germline lookup yields CDR1 MDHEN and CDR2 SYDVKM. The DNA for the CDR3 is TGTGCCAGCACCATGGGACAGGGTATATACGAGCAGTACTTC. Its translation is CASTMGQGIYEQYF.

V usage is TRBV6-2 or TRBV6-3 and J usage is TRBJ2-7; 12 bases align to TRBD2. The CDR3 runs 15 residues. The ends lost 3 bases at V and 2 bases at J; junction bases unmatched: 2. The germline CDR1 and CDR2 sequences are MNHEY and SVGEGT. CDR3 amino acids: CASSYRTSGAYEQYF. The CDR3 DNA sequence: TGTGCCAGCAGTTATCGGACTAGCGGGGCCTACGAGCAGTACTTC.

The genes are TRBV18 and TRBJ2-3, with 9 bases matching TRBD2. The ends lost 3 bases at V and 0 bases at J; junction bases unmatched: 13. The length of the CDR3 is 19 residues. The V gene's germline CDR1 is KGHSH and CDR2 LQKENI. The CDR3 DNA sequence: TGTGCCAGCTCACCTCGTAGCGGGAGAGGGCTTTCTAGCACAGATACGCAGTATTTT. Translated, it gives CASSPRSGRGLSSTDTQYF.

This clone has a handful of counts. The V gene is TRBV12-5, the J gene TRBJ2-1, with 12 bases lining up with TRBD2. Per germline, CDR1 LGHNT and CDR2 FRNRAP. V lost 7 bases and J lost 8; bases outside the gene matches: 15. This CDR3 is 17 amino acids long. For the CDR3, the DNA is TGTGCTAGTGCCCCGACACTGGCTAGCGGGAGGGCATATGAGCAGTTCTTC. This translates into CASAPTLASGRAYEQFF. Variable domain in full (rest from reference TRBV12-5 and TRBJ2-1): DARVTQTPRHKVTEMGQEVTMRCQPILGHNTVFWYRQTMMQGLELLAYFRNRAPLDDSGMPKDRFSAEMPDATLATLKIQPSEPRDSAVYFCASAPTLASGRAYEQFFGPGTRLTVL.

The chain joins TRBV18 to TRBJ2-3, with 8 bases matching TRBD1. This CDR3 has 15 amino acids. V shed 4 bases, J shed 0 bases, and the junction held 3 bases outside the gene matches. Germline V gives CDR1 KGHSH, CDR2 LQKENI. The CDR3 bases are TGTGCCAGCTCACGACAGGGGTCTAGCACAGATACGCAGTATTTT. This sequence encodes CASSRQGSSTDTQYF.

The chain recombines TRBV7-2 with TRBJ2-1; 8 bases match TRBD1. V lost 4 bases to trimming and J lost 8 bases; unmatched junction nucleotides: 10. Germline CDR1 is SGHTA and CDR2 is FQGNSA. The CDR3 covers 15 residues. This CDR3 is CASSSTGDGFYEQFF. The CDR3 DNA sequence: TGTGCCAGCAGCTCGACAGGGGACGGGTTTTATGAGCAGTTCTTC.